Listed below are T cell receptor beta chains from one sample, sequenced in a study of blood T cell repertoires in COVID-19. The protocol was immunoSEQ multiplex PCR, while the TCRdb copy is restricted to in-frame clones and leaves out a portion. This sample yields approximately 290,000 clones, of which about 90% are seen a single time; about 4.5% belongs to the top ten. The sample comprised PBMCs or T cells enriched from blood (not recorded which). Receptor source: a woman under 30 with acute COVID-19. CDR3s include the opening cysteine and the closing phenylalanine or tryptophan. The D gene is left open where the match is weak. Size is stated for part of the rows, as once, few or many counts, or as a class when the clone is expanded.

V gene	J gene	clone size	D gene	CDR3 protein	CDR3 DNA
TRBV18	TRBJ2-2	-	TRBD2	CASSPPWLAGNTGELFF	TGTGCCAGCTCACCACCGTGGCTAGCGGGGAACACCGGGGAGCTGTTTTTT
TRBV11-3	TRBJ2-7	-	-	CASSQEVAVYF	TGTGCCAGCAGCCAGGAGGTTGCCGTTTACTTC
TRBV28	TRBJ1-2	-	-	CASRIPLQREHGYTF	TGTGCCAGCCGCATCCCCTTACAAAGGGAGCATGGCTACACCTTC
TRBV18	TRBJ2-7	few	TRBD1	CASSGTGGVEQYF	TGTGCCAGCTCAGGGACAGGGGGCGTCGAGCAGTACTTC
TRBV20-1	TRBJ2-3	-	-	CSASGVGGLTSTDTQYF	TGCAGTGCTAGTGGCGTGGGGGGATTAACTAGCACAGATACGCAGTATTTT
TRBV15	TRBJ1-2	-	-	CATSRDSSPQGYTF	TGTGCCACCAGCAGAGATAGTAGCCCCCAAGGCTACACCTTC
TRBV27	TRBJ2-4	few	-	CASSSWDKFKNIQYF	TGTGCCAGCAGCTCATGGGACAAATTCAAAAACATTCAGTACTTC
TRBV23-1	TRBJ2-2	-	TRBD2	CASSLKLAGGTDTGELFF	TGCGCCAGCAGCCTAAAGCTAGCGGGAGGTACGGACACCGGGGAGCTGTTTTTT
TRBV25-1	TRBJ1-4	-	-	CASSPQWGQEDEKLFF	TGTGCCAGCAGTCCACAGTGGGGGCAGGAGGATGAAAAACTGTTTTTT
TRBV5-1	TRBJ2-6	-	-	CASSPGSNSGANVLTF	TGCGCCAGCAGCCCGGGATCCAACTCTGGGGCCAACGTCCTGACTTTC
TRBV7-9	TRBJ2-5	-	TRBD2	CASSFSGGEETQYF	TGTGCCAGCAGCTTTTCTGGGGGGGAAGAGACCCAGTACTTC
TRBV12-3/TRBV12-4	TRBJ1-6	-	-	CASSLLGNSPLHF	TGTGCCAGCAGTTTACTCGGGAATTCACCCCTCCACTTT
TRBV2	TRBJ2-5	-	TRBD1	CASSPITGAETQYF	TGTGCCAGCAGTCCCATCACAGGGGCGGAGACCCAGTACTTC
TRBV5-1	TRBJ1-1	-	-	CASSLSTPEDTEAFF	TGCGCCAGCAGCTTGTCCACCCCGGAGGACACTGAAGCTTTCTTT
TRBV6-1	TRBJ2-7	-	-	CASSEAPTVYEQYF	TGTGCCAGCAGTGAAGCGCCGACAGTTTACGAGCAGTACTTC
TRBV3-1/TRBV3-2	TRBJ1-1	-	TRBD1	CASSQLTGGTEAFF	TGTGCCAGCAGCCAACTTACAGGGGGCACTGAAGCTTTCTTT
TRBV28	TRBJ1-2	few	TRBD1	CASSPDRDYGYTF	TGTGCCAGCAGTCCGGACAGGGATTATGGCTACACCTTC
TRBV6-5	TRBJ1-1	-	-	CASFGVGNTEAFF	TGTGCCAGTTTTGGTGTCGGGAACACTGAAGCTTTCTTT
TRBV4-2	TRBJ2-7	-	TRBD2	CASSLRASGRTDSYEQYF	TGTGCCAGCTCTTTGAGGGCTAGCGGGAGGACCGACTCCTACGAGCAGTACTTC
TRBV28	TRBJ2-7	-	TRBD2	CASSLGGWGEQYF	TGTGCCAGCAGCCTCGGGGGGTGGGGCGAGCAGTACTTC
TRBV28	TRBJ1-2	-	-	CASSSGQSYGYTF	TGTGCCAGCAGCTCAGGACAGTCCTATGGCTACACCTTC
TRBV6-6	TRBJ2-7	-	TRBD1	CASSYSGDRGYEQYF	TGTGCCAGCAGTTACTCCGGCGACAGGGGCTACGAGCAGTACTTC
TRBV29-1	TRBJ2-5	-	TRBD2	CSVEAGLATETQYF	TGCAGCGTTGAAGCGGGACTAGCGACCGAGACCCAGTACTTC
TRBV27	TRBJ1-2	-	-	CASSLSYTGYGYTF	TGTGCCAGCAGTTTATCCTACACGGGTTATGGCTACACCTTC
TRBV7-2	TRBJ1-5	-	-	CASSLVVGAGDQPQHF	TGTGCCAGCAGCTTAGTCGTGGGGGCCGGGGATCAGCCCCAGCATTTT
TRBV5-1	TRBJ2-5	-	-	CASSLLQETQYF	TGCGCCAGCAGCCTCCTTCAAGAGACCCAGTACTTC
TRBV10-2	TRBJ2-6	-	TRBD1	CASREGTGGSAGANVLTF	TGCGCCAGCAGAGAGGGGACAGGGGGCAGCGCTGGGGCCAACGTCCTGACTTTC
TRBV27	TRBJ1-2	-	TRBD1	CASSSGGAGYGYTF	TGTGCCAGCAGTTCAGGGGGCGCCGGCTATGGCTACACCTTC
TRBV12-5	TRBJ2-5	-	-	CASGLLDTGQETQYF	TGTGCTAGTGGTTTGCTGGACACCGGACAAGAGACCCAGTACTTC
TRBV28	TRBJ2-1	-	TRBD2	CASSFSGRGGEQFF	TGTGCCAGCAGTTTTAGCGGGAGAGGGGGTGAGCAGTTCTTC
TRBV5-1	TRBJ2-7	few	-	CASSLGVYEQYF	TGCGCCAGCAGCTTGGGAGTCTACGAGCAGTACTTC
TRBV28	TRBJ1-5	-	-	CASSLRWVSNQPQHF	TGTGCCAGCAGTCTGCGGTGGGTTAGCAATCAGCCCCAGCATTTT
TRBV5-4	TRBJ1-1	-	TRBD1	CASSPPTGGIPEAFF	TGTGCCAGCAGCCCACCGACAGGGGGGATCCCTGAAGCTTTCTTT
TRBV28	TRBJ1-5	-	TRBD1	CASTRGQGPNQPQHF	TGTGCCAGTACTCGGGGACAGGGGCCCAATCAGCCCCAGCATTTT
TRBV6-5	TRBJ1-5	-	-	CASSYQGSGQPQHF	TGTGCCAGCAGTTACCAGGGATCGGGTCAGCCCCAGCATTTT
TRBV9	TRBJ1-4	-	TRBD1	CASSSIFSGQPEKLFF	TGTGCCAGCAGCTCAATCTTCTCGGGACAGCCCGAAAAACTGTTTTTT
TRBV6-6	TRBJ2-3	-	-	CASRIRDTQYF	TGTGCCAGCAGGATCAGGGATACGCAGTATTTT